Listed below are T cell receptor beta chains from one sample, sequenced in a study of OX40 agonist ivuxolimab in advanced cancers. Clones were read by immunoSEQ multiplex PCR, and TCRdb kept only the in-frame ones, dropping some. The sample carries about 60,000 clones, 84% recorded once. The sample was CD4+ or CD8+ T cells sorted from blood, taken in a trial of the OX40 agonist ivuxolimab. These receptor sequences come from an adult with an advanced solid tumor such as melanoma, head and neck, liver or kidney cancer. Each CDR3 is given with its conserved first and last residue.

len: 11; j_gene: TRBJ2-7; v_gene: TRBV28; CDR3aa: CASSIRDAQYF
len: 15; j_gene: TRBJ2-3; v_gene: TRBV27; CDR3aa: CASSNLMGNTDTQYF
len: 14; j_gene: TRBJ2-2; v_gene: TRBV5-1; CDR3aa: CASSRAIDTGELFF
len: 12; j_gene: TRBJ2-7; v_gene: TRBV18; CDR3aa: CASSLDLYEQYF
len: 13; j_gene: TRBJ2-1; v_gene: TRBV5-1; CDR3aa: CASSSVRDNEQFF
len: 14; j_gene: TRBJ2-7; v_gene: TRBV19; CDR3aa: CASSALAGTYEQYF
len: 16; j_gene: TRBJ1-2; v_gene: TRBV21-1; CDR3aa: CASRRKVAGGPYGYTF
len: 14; j_gene: TRBJ1-2; v_gene: TRBV5-1; CDR3aa: CASSPTTEPDGYTF
len: 15; j_gene: -; v_gene: TRBV5-1; CDR3aa: CASSLGDYLTDEQYF
len: 13; j_gene: TRBJ1-6; v_gene: TRBV10-2; CDR3aa: CASSEIPRAPLHF
len: 14; j_gene: TRBJ2-2; v_gene: TRBV10-1; CDR3aa: CASTSDRVTGELFF
len: 14; j_gene: TRBJ2-2; v_gene: TRBV4-3; CDR3aa: CASSQDSGAGELFF
len: 18; j_gene: TRBJ1-6; v_gene: TRBV25-1; CDR3aa: CASSESELEGFDNSPLHF
len: 15; j_gene: TRBJ1-2; v_gene: TRBV5-4; CDR3aa: CASSSTGVGGYGYTF
len: 13; j_gene: TRBJ2-7; v_gene: TRBV30; CDR3aa: CAWNEGGSYEQYF
len: 18; j_gene: TRBJ2-1; v_gene: TRBV5-6; CDR3aa: CASSLGGPSGSVYNEQFF
len: 13; j_gene: TRBJ2-1; v_gene: TRBV30; CDR3aa: CAWSSDRGNEQFF
len: 16; j_gene: TRBJ2-5; v_gene: TRBV29-1; CDR3aa: CSVEWLAGFSKGTQYF
len: 15; j_gene: TRBJ2-3; v_gene: TRBV19; CDR3aa: CASSSLTGATDTQYF
len: 15; j_gene: TRBJ2-5; v_gene: TRBV11-2; CDR3aa: CASSRGGQGLETQYF
len: 13; j_gene: TRBJ1-2; v_gene: TRBV6-5; CDR3aa: CASSSLEGKGYTF
len: 17; j_gene: TRBJ1-1; v_gene: TRBV28; CDR3aa: CASTRVVGGRGNTEAFF
len: 15; j_gene: TRBJ1-5; v_gene: TRBV27; CDR3aa: CASSLWGTDNQPQHF
len: 16; j_gene: TRBJ1-2; v_gene: TRBV27; CDR3aa: CASSLSRGPGNYGYTF
len: 16; j_gene: TRBJ1-2; v_gene: TRBV30; CDR3aa: CAWSGGQGGIGYGYTF
len: 13; j_gene: TRBJ2-3; v_gene: TRBV7-9; CDR3aa: CASSENTGSTQYF
len: 16; j_gene: TRBJ2-3; v_gene: TRBV9; CDR3aa: CASSVEGQGITDTQYF